Listed below are T cell receptor beta chains from one sample, sequenced in a study of T cells in Graves' hyperthyroidism and ophthalmopathy. TCRdb re-called the multiplex PCR reads with MiXCR, one entry per CDR3 protein. This table holds about 690,000 distinct CDR3 sequences, around 15% found once. The sequenced material came from blood. Receptors were obtained from a man aged 45 to 65 with Graves' hyperthyroidism. Each CDR3 is given with its conserved first and last residue.

V gene,J gene,CDR3 protein
TRBV19,TRBJ1-2,CASLPTGANERDGYTF
TRBV13,TRBJ1-4,CASSLRGAGKLFF
TRBV5-1,TRBJ2-1,CASSTGLAGYEQFF
TRBV7-8,TRBJ2-3,CASSQQAGFTDTQYF
TRBV2,TRBJ1-6,CASSSRDSINSPLHF
TRBV18,TRBJ2-5,CASSQDRYQETQYF
TRBV28,TRBJ2-3,CASSFGLAGGWGTDTQYF
TRBV29-1,TRBJ2-7,CSVATGGLRSTYEQYF
TRBV7-9,TRBJ2-2,CASSPKATGELFF
TRBV19,TRBJ1-4,CATFSRRQGYEKLFF
TRBV24-1,TRBJ1-3,CATSDPGPSGNTIYF
TRBV12-3/TRBV12-4,TRBJ2-7,CASSFETVLSLYEQYF
TRBV18,TRBJ1-1,CASSPRDRARNTEAFF
TRBV6-1,TRBJ2-7,CASSYTGTGIYEQYF
TRBV19,TRBJ2-2,CASSIPWTGSGELFF
TRBV5-1,TRBJ2-5,CASSLGVGLAGQETQSF
TRBV7-3,TRBJ1-2,CASSTGQGANYGYTF